What follows are 7 T cell receptor beta chains derived from one specimen sequenced in a study of cytomegalovirus exposure and HLA in healthy donors. The study ran its PCR with 60 Vbeta and 13 Jbeta primers. Profiled with immunoSEQ multiplex PCR; TCRdb holds only in-frame clones, not every one. The sample gives approximately 150,000 clones, 87% of which show up once; over 0.8% is in the top ten. Sequencing was performed on PBMCs. The receptors were sampled from a young woman in good health and CMV-seronegative.

This clone was detected once. The genes are TRBV2 and TRBJ2-7, with TRBD1 as a possible D gene (6 bases). V was trimmed by 7 bases and J by 2 bases, leaving 12 bases between them. The length of the CDR3 is 13 residues. The germline gives CDR1 SNHLY, CDR2 FYNNEI. The chain's CDR3 is CASIRDTTYEQYF. The CDR3 DNA reads as TGTGCCAGCATTCGGGACACTACCTACGAGCAGTACTTC.

CDR3 DNA: TGCAGCGCGGACAGTGATTCACCCCTCCACTTT. Its protein is CSADSDSPLHF. This rearrangement joins TRBV29-1 to TRBJ1-6; D may be TRBD1 (6 bases). This CDR3 is built from 11 residues. Per germline, CDR1 SQVTM and CDR2 ANQGSEA. V lost 7 bases and J 8 bases, leaving 9 bases between the germline ends.

This chain joins TRBV18 and TRBJ1-5; no definite D call. This CDR3 comprises 17 residues. Per the germline V gene, CDR1 is KGHSH and CDR2 is LQKENI. V was shortened by 3 bases and J by 6 bases, with 21 bases between the two germline ends. CDR3 sequence reads: CASSPTGGTSGRQPQHF. The CDR3 DNA sequence: TGTGCCAGCTCACCTACCGGAGGTACTTCCGGACGTCAGCCCCAGCATTTT.

This rearrangement joins TRBV5-1 to TRBJ1-3; possibly TRBD1 for D (6 bases). Germline-derived CDR1 and CDR2 are SGHRS and YFSETQ. The germline V and J ends were trimmed by 2 bases and 0 bases, with 12 bases remaining between them. The CDR3 runs 16 residues. The chain's CDR3 is CASSLQGPSSGNTIYF. The DNA for the CDR3 is TGCGCCAGCAGCTTACAGGGCCCAAGCTCTGGAAACACCATATATTTT.

In its sample, this clone was seen a few times. The chain is built from TRBV19 and TRBJ1-4; TRBD1 is a possible D gene (5 bases). This CDR3 comprises 14 residues. The V gene lost 6 bases and the J gene lost 5 bases, with 13 bases spanning the gap. Germline assignment: CDR1 LNHDA and CDR2 SQIVND (reference sequence). CDR3 amino acids: CASSRSRGNEKLFF. The CDR3, as DNA: TGTGCCAGTAGCCGCTCCCGGGGGAATGAAAAACTGTTTTTT.

The chain employs TRBV6-5 and TRBJ1-6, with D tentatively TRBD1 (5 bases). CDR1 and CDR2 from the germline V gene are MNHEY and SVGAGI. The CDR3 loop spans 15 amino acids. V lost 0 bases, J lost 7 bases, and 10 bases lay in between. CDR3 sequence reads: CASSYSGGNNSPLHF. The CDR3 DNA sequence: TGTGCCAGCAGTTACTCCGGGGGGAACAATTCACCCCTCCACTTT.

This chain links TRBV29-1 with TRBJ1-2; D is possibly TRBD1 (6 bases). V was trimmed by 7 bases and J by 2 bases, leaving 11 bases between them. Germline CDR1 is SQVTM and CDR2 is ANQGSEA. The CDR3 extends over 12 amino acids. The DNA of the CDR3 is TGCAGCGACAGGGCTCGAAACTATGGCTACACCTTC. This encodes CSDRARNYGYTF.